The 28 T cell receptor beta chains presented below share a single source sample, sequenced in a study of identical twins listed by TCRdb under 2016. Library prep was done by 5' RACE. Sequencing relied on an Illumina HiSeq 2000. TCRdb ran its own pipeline on the public reads, namely fastp trimming at Q25 and MiXCR clone calling, and kept in-frame beta chains. CDR3 protein duplicates are merged, each entry listing the most common genes and DNA. Within this sample are roughly 1.6 million distinct CDR3 sequences, with under 35% of them counted one time only. Roughly 0.3% of the sample goes to the ten largest clones. Sequencing was performed on cord blood. The origin of the receptors is a newborn girl in good health.

The chain uses TRBV6-1 and TRBJ2-1; no reliable D call. This CDR3 has 16 residues. The germline CDR1 and CDR2 sequences are MNHNS and SASEGT. Deletions cut 7 bases from V and 0 bases from J, with 16 bases between. For the CDR3, the DNA is TGTGCCAGCACCACAACTGGGCGGCGCTCCTACAATGAGCAGTTCTTC. It encodes CASTTTGRRSYNEQFF.

This clonotype was found a few times. The rearrangement uses TRBV11-2 and TRBJ2-7; TRBD1 aligns across 8 bases. The CDR3 loop spans 16 amino acids. The ends lost 1 base at V and 1 base at J; junction bases unmatched: 6. CDR1 SGHAT and CDR2 FQNNGV come from the germline V gene. CDR3 loop: CASSLARGRHSYEQYF. For the CDR3, the DNA is TGTGCCAGCAGCTTAGCCAGGGGGCGTCATTCCTACGAGCAGTACTTC.

This chain links TRBV7-9 with TRBJ2-7; D uncertain. The germline gives CDR1 SEHNR, CDR2 FQNEAQ (reference sequence). The germline V and J ends were trimmed by 3 bases and 9 bases, with 12 bases remaining between them. This CDR3 region has 12 residues. This CDR3 is CASSFDVSAQYF. The CDR3 bases are TGTGCCAGCAGCTTCGACGTAAGCGCGCAGTACTTC.

This clonotype came up a few times. The chain couples TRBV18 to TRBJ2-1; TRBD2 agrees at 11 bases. The CDR3 totals 17 residues. The V gene's germline CDR1 is KGHSH and CDR2 LQKENI. With V trimmed by 4 bases and J by 4 bases, 9 bases remained unmatched. The CDR3: CASSQLTGTSGYNEQFF. The CDR3 DNA is TGTGCCAGCTCACAATTGACCGGGACTAGCGGTTACAATGAGCAGTTCTTC.

This chain joins TRBV28 and TRBJ1-1, with 7 bases fitting TRBD1. V lost 6 bases, J lost 6 bases, and 4 bases stayed unmatched. The CDR3 has 12 amino acids. CDR1 and CDR2 from the germline V gene are MDHEN and SYDVKM. The chain's CDR3 is CASRGDRAEAFF. The CDR3 DNA sequence: TGTGCCAGCAGGGGCGACAGGGCTGAAGCTTTCTTT.

This clonotype was picked up a small number of times. V gene TRBV20-1 combines with J gene TRBJ1-2; D ambiguous. This CDR3 has 11 residues. The germline gives CDR1 DFQATT, CDR2 SNEGSKA (reference sequence). V lost 3 bases, J lost 4 bases, and 6 bases lay in between. The CDR3 coding sequence is TGCAGTGCTAGTGAGGGCTATGGCTACACCTTC. Translating it yields CSASEGYGYTF.

This clonotype was seen a handful of times. The chain recombines TRBV5-1 with TRBJ2-7; tentatively, D is TRBD2 (6 bases). There are 15 residues in the CDR3. The V and J ends lost 0 bases and 3 bases respectively, with 13 bases between them. Germline CDR1 SGHRS, CDR2 YFSETQ. The CDR3 bases are TGCGCCAGCAGCTTGGGGGCTCAGGGACTCTACGAGCAGTACTTC. It codes for CASSLGAQGLYEQYF.

There are a few counts of this clonotype. The J gene is TRBJ1-1, the V gene TRBV7-9, with no clear D. In germline, CDR1 is SEHNR, CDR2 FQNEAQ (reference sequence). V was clipped by 6 bases and J by 2 bases, with 16 bases between them. The CDR3 sequence is 15 residues long. The CDR3 DNA is TGTGCCAGCAGGCAGAATAACCGGGGTAACACTGAAGCTTTCTTT. It specifies CASRQNNRGNTEAFF. Together with reference TRBV7-9 and TRBJ1-1, the CDR3 gives the full variable domain: DTGVSQNPRHKITKRGQNVTFRCDPISEHNRLYWYRQTLGQGPEFLTYFQNEAQLEKSRLLSDRFSAERPKGSFSTLEIQRTEQGDSAMYLCASRQNNRGNTEAFFGQGTRLTVV.

In its sample, this clonotype was seen many times. The CDR3 nucleotides read TGTGCCAGCAGCCAAGGAACTAGCGGCTTCTACGAGCAGTACTTC. It encodes CASSQGTSGFYEQYF. The chain employs TRBV4-2 and TRBJ2-7, with 8 bases matching TRBD2. The CDR3 length is 15 residues. V lost 1 base and J lost 3; bases outside the gene matches: 5. CDR1 is LGHNA, CDR2 YNFKEQ, per germline.

This clonotype has more than one count but fewer than ten. The chain recombines TRBV20-1 with TRBJ2-7, with D hard to call. CDR3 length equals 14 residues. V was shortened by 0 bases and J by 3 bases, with 12 bases between the two germline ends. The germline V gene has CDR1 DFQATT and CDR2 SNEGSKA (reference sequence). The CDR3 region is CSARDLATVYEQYF. The CDR3 DNA reads as TGCAGTGCTAGAGATTTGGCGACGGTCTACGAGCAGTACTTC.

This clonotype turned up a few times. The V gene is TRBV7-2, the J gene TRBJ1-1; a weak D match, TRBD1 (6 bases). This CDR3 contains 16 residues. Trimming cost V 5 bases and J 5 bases, with 21 bases left between them. Per germline, CDR1 SGHTA and CDR2 FQGNSA. CDR3 nucleotides: TGTGCCAGCAGCCCTAACGGGGGGCTTTTTGGTACTGAAGCTTTCTTT. This gives the protein CASSPNGGLFGTEAFF.

The J gene is TRBJ1-3, the V gene TRBV6-5; D call uncertain. This CDR3 is 14 amino acids long. Germline V lookup: CDR1 MNHEY, CDR2 SVGAGI. Trimming cost V 6 bases and J 3 bases, with 12 bases left between them. CDR3 in amino acids: CASRPRILGNTIYF. The CDR3 bases are TGTGCCAGCAGGCCACGGATTCTTGGAAACACCATATATTTT.

The chain carries TRBV9 and TRBJ1-2, with TRBD1 identical over 12 bases. V lost 4 bases, J lost 7 bases, and 8 bases stayed unmatched. CDR1 and CDR2 (germline): SGDLS, YYNGEE. This CDR3 spans 15 amino acids. The CDR3 is CASSSGTGGGFGYTF. In DNA, the CDR3 is TGTGCCAGCAGCTCCGGGACAGGGGGCGGTTTTGGCTACACCTTC.

For the CDR3, the DNA is TGTGCCAGCAGTTTAAGGCCCGGCGGGACCACCTACGAGCAGTACTTC. Amino acids: CASSLRPGGTTYEQYF. This chain connects TRBV28 to TRBJ2-7; D is possibly TRBD2 (6 bases). Germline CDR1 and CDR2: MDHEN and SYDVKM. The CDR3 is made up of 16 amino acids. Between the trimmed V and J ends, which lost 2 bases and 2 bases, there was a span of 16 bases.

This clonotype was observed a handful of times. For the CDR3, the DNA is TGTGCCAGCAGTTTATCAAGGGGACAGGGAATCAGTGAGCAGTTCTTC. Amino acid sequence: CASSLSRGQGISEQFF. This chain links TRBV27 with TRBJ2-1; 9 nucleotides align to TRBD1. The CDR3 consists of 16 residues. Per the germline V gene, CDR1 is MNHEY and CDR2 is SMNVEV (reference sequence). With 0 bases clipped from V and 9 bases from J, the junction kept 9 bases outside the gene matches.

This clonotype was recorded a few times. CDR3 DNA: TGTGCCAGCAGTGCCGGACGGGGGTCTTCCTACGAGCAGTACTTC. Its translation is CASSAGRGSSYEQYF. V gene TRBV27 combines with J gene TRBJ2-7; D is perhaps TRBD2 (6 bases). Trimming pared 5 bases from V and 1 base from J, leaving 15 bases between. The CDR3 spans 15 residues. In germline, CDR1 is MNHEY, CDR2 SMNVEV (reference sequence).

CDR3 region: CAGGNYGYTF. The DNA for the CDR3 is TGTGCCGGCGGTAACTATGGCTACACCTTC. The chain links TRBV7-2 to TRBJ1-2; no firm D call. Germline V gene data show CDR1 as SGHTA and CDR2 as FQGNSA. The V end was cut by 11 bases, the J end by 1 base, with 5 bases between. This CDR3 has 10 amino acids.

In this sample, this clonotype turned up a few times. The rearrangement joins TRBV4-2 to TRBJ2-7; 8 bases map to TRBD2. Trimming cost V 3 bases and J 7 bases; bases outside gene matches: 17. Per the germline V gene, CDR1 is LGHNA and CDR2 is YNFKEQ. The CDR3 totals 17 residues. The CDR3 spells CASSHTTSGDYYNEQYF. CDR3 DNA sequence: TGTGCCAGCAGCCACACCACTAGCGGAGATTACTACAATGAGCAGTACTTC.

The chain is built from TRBV13 and TRBJ1-1; 9 nucleotides align to TRBD1. V lost 5 bases to trimming and J lost 0 bases; unmatched junction nucleotides: 10. CDR3 length: 17 residues. CDR1 and CDR2 (germline): PRHDT, FYEKMQ (reference sequence). CDR3: CASSAPGQGALNTEAFF. For the CDR3, the DNA is TGTGCCAGCAGCGCCCCGGGACAGGGCGCTTTGAACACTGAAGCTTTCTTT.

This clonotype showed up just a few times. V and J are TRBV9 and TRBJ2-3; 8 nucleotides align to TRBD2. Trimming took 0 bases from V and 2 from J; bases not matched to a gene: 8. This CDR3 is 17 amino acids long. Germline CDR1 SGDLS, CDR2 YYNGEE. CDR3 coding DNA: TGTGCCAGCAGCGTAGGCCGGCTAGCGGGTTTCACAGATACGCAGTATTTT. Translating gives CASSVGRLAGFTDTQYF. Using reference TRBV9 and TRBJ2-3 for the parts outside the CDR3, the full variable domain is DSGVTQTPKHLITATGQRVTLRCSPRSGDLSVYWYQQSLDQGLQFLIQYYNGEERAKGNILERFSAQQFPDLHSELNLSSLELGDSALYFCASSVGRLAGFTDTQYFGPGTRLTVL.

The rearrangement links TRBV20-1 to TRBJ2-5; D is possibly TRBD1 or TRBD2 (6 bases each). The J call may not be correct, given that the DNA end is closer to TRBJ2-7. Germline V gene sequence: CDR1 DFQATT, CDR2 SNEGSKA (reference sequence). The CDR3 is 14 amino acids. CDR3 region: CSAIVRGRAYEQYF. Here the CDR3 DNA reads TGCAGTGCTATCGTCCGGGGGCGGGCCTACGAGCAGTACTTC.

This sequence joins TRBV5-1 and TRBJ2-1; 9 nucleotides line up with TRBD2. The V segment lost 3 bases and the J segment 8 bases; nucleotides outside the gene matches: 9. Looked up from germline, CDR1 is SGHRS and CDR2 is YFSETQ. The CDR3 sequence is 15 residues long. As DNA, the CDR3 is TGCGCCAGCAGCTCCCCCGGGACTAGCCCCGATGAGCAGTTCTTC. It specifies CASSSPGTSPDEQFF.

This clonotype was observed a single time. The chain carries TRBV14 and TRBJ2-2; D call uncertain. V lost 4 bases to trimming and J lost 4 bases, with 7 bases between them. This CDR3 comprises 13 residues. Germline CDR1 reads SGHDN; CDR2 reads FVKESK. DNA for the CDR3: TGTGCCAGCAGCCCATACAGCACCGGGGAGCTGTTTTTT. It is translated as CASSPYSTGELFF.

The rearrangement uses TRBV6-5 and TRBJ2-7, with a weak D call TRBD1 (6 bases). The end of the DNA fits TRBJ2-5 better, so the J call may be wrong. This CDR3 is built from 15 residues. The germline CDR1 and CDR2 sequences are MNHEY and SVGAGI. Here the CDR3 reads CASSKIQGRGETQYF. CDR3 coding DNA: TGTGCCAGCTCCAAAATACAGGGACGAGGGGAGACCCAGTACTTC.

CDR3 in amino acids: CASIFPPGGGIYGYTF. The CDR3 nucleotides read TGTGCCAGCATCTTTCCCCCCGGGGGGGGAATCTATGGCTACACCTTC. V gene TRBV5-6 combines with J gene TRBJ1-2; maybe TRBD1 (5 bases). The CDR3 covers 16 residues. Per germline, CDR1 SGHDT and CDR2 YYEEEE. V gave up 6 bases and J gave up 4 bases, with 22 bases separating them.

The chain links TRBV20-1 to TRBJ2-7; TRBD2 aligns across 10 bases. The length of the CDR3 is 14 residues. With V trimmed by 3 bases and J by 7 bases, 9 bases remained unmatched. Germline-derived CDR1 and CDR2 are DFQATT and SNEGSKA (reference sequence). The CDR3 DNA follows: TGCAGTGCTAGTTCCCTAGCGGGGGTCAATGAGCAGTACTTC. Its translation is CSASSLAGVNEQYF.

The genes are TRBV5-1 and TRBJ2-1; TRBD2 aligns across 8 bases. The J segment lost 4 bases and the V segment lost 5 bases, leaving 11 bases of the junction unmatched. Per the germline V gene, CDR1 is SGHRS and CDR2 is YFSETQ. CDR3 size: 16 residues. CDR3 region: CASRTISGSGYNEQFF. In nucleotides, the CDR3 is TGCGCCAGCAGAACAATAAGCGGGAGTGGGTACAATGAGCAGTTCTTC. Full variable domain (remainder filled in from reference TRBV5-1 and TRBJ2-1): KAGVTQTPRYLIKTRGQQVTLSCSPISGHRSVSWYQQTPGQGLQFLFEYFSETQRNKGNFPGRFSGRQFSNSRSEMNVSTLELGDSALYLCASRTISGSGYNEQFFGPGTRLTVL.

This chain joins TRBV5-5 and TRBJ2-3; D tentatively reads TRBD1 or TRBD2 (5 bases each). V was cut by 3 bases and J by 4 bases, with 12 bases left in between. The CDR3 totals 14 residues. CDR1 and CDR2 from the germline V gene are SGHKS and YYEKEE (reference sequence). The chain's CDR3 is CASSWGTRPDTQYF. Written as DNA, the CDR3 is TGTGCCAGCAGCTGGGGGACCCGCCCAGATACGCAGTATTTT. Full variable domain (outside the CDR3, taken from reference TRBV5-5 and TRBJ2-3): DAGVTQSPTHLIKTRGQQVTLRCSPISGHKSVSWYQQVLGQGPQFIFQYYEKEERGRGNFPDRFSARQFPNYSSELNVNALLLGDSALYLCASSWGTRPDTQYFGPGTRLTVL.